The next 5 T cell receptor beta chains were all read from a single sample in a study of regulatory T cells in long-lasting Graves disease. Library construction for TCR beta used iRepertoire HTBI primers and Arm-PCR of CDR3 regions. TCRdb recomputed calls from the multiplex PCR reads with MiXCR, one row per CDR3 protein. The sample records 300,000 to 400,000 distinct CDR3 sequences, roughly 21% being singletons. Described time point: persistent/refractory GD, antithyroid drugs over 5 years with positive TRAb. Generation of the TCR library employed RNA extracted from PBMCs. This material consisted of peripheral blood mononuclear cells (PBMCs), taken when the disease was refractory, from a patient treated with antithyroid drugs. The receptor set was obtained from a female donor with Graves disease.

The chain uses TRBV4-1 and TRBJ1-2; TRBD1 might be the D (5 bases). Germline V gene sequence: CDR1 MGHRA, CDR2 YSYEKL. Trimming pared 4 bases from V and 4 bases from J, leaving 16 bases between. The CDR3 loop spans 15 amino acids. The CDR3 here is CASSPEAGTGYGYTF. The CDR3 DNA sequence: TGCGCCAGCAGCCCAGAAGCAGGGACCGGCTATGGCTACACCTTC.

This clonotype came up many times. CDR3 residues: CASSLSRGANTEAFF. In DNA form, the CDR3 reads TGTGCCAGCAGTTTATCGCGGGGGGCGAACACTGAAGCTTTCTTT. The V gene is TRBV27, the J gene TRBJ1-1, with D perhaps matching TRBD1 (6 bases). Germline V gene sequence: CDR1 MNHEY, CDR2 SMNVEV (reference sequence). The CDR3 extends over 15 amino acids. V shed 0 bases and J shed 1 base, with 9 bases lying between them.

This clonotype was seen a handful of times. The chain joins TRBV7-9 to TRBJ2-5; the match to TRBD2 covers 14 bases. Germline loops: CDR1 SEHNR, CDR2 FQNEAQ (reference sequence). Unmatched junction bases numbered 12, after V lost 4 bases and J lost 5 bases. This CDR3 has 18 amino acids. The CDR3 DNA is TGTGCCAGCAGCTCCGAGACTAGCGGGAGGGCCGGGGGGGAGACCCAGTACTTC. This gives the protein CASSSETSGRAGGETQYF.

The sample holds a few counts of this clonotype. The genes are TRBV3-1 and TRBJ1-3, with no clear D. Looked up from germline, CDR1 is LGHDT and CDR2 is YNNKEL (reference sequence). V gave up 5 bases and J gave up 0 bases, with 14 bases separating them. There are 16 residues in the CDR3. This CDR3 is CASSASDGLSGNTIYF. The CDR3 nucleotides read TGTGCCAGCAGCGCTTCAGACGGGCTCTCTGGAAACACCATATATTTT.

There are many counts of this clonotype. The V and J genes are TRBV5-1 and TRBJ1-5; tentatively, D is TRBD1 (6 bases). V lost 4 bases, J lost 9 bases, and 14 bases lay in between. Germline values: CDR1 SGHRS, CDR2 YFSETQ. This CDR3 has 13 amino acids. The CDR3 region is CASSPTGLMPQHF. CDR3 bases: TGCGCCAGCAGCCCGACAGGCTTAATGCCCCAGCATTTT. Together with reference TRBV5-1 and TRBJ1-5, the CDR3 gives the full variable domain: KAGVTQTPRYLIKTRGQQVTLSCSPISGHRSVSWYQQTPGQGLQFLFEYFSETQRNKGNFPGRFSGRQFSNSRSEMNVSTLELGDSALYLCASSPTGLMPQHFGDGTRLSIL.